This TCR beta chain was retrieved from a study of blood T cell repertoires in COVID-19. Study-wide context: Samples came from the United States, Italy and Spain, spanning acute and convalescent COVID-19. PBMCs, B-cell-depleted T cells, or T cells were the source of the cDNA or gDNA that made up the material.

Recovered status applied to Cohort 3 donors who had two consecutive negative PCRs. It also applied to those with clearance or with symptom resolution. CDR3 length: 16 residues. The V gene lost 4 bases and the J gene lost 0 bases, with 18 bases spanning the gap. Germline V gives CDR1 SQVTM, CDR2 ANQGSEA. Using immunoSEQ multiplex PCR, the repertoire was profiled, and TCRdb retains in-frame clones only, with some absent. The table has more than 400,000 clones, 90% seen once. The gene calls are TRBV29-1 and TRBJ1-1; D is possibly TRBD1 (6 bases). The TCR sequence derives from a man aged 18 to 29 who had recovered from COVID-19. Sequenced input: PBMCs or T cells enriched from blood (not recorded which). The CDR3 DNA follows: TGCAGCGTTGGAGCATCGGACAGCTCCATGAACACTGAAGCTTTCTTT. It specifies CSVGASDSSMNTEAFF.